These 18 T cell receptor delta chains were sequenced from one sample in a study of gamma-delta T cells after stem cell transplantation. TCRdb reprocessed the RT-PCR reads through CATT. Of 2,500 to 3,500 delta-chain clones listed, 4% to 6% are singletons. The sequenced sample was gamma-delta T cells. The source of these receptors is a human donor. It is not recorded whose cells these are; they may come from a transplant donor.

By frequency in the sample, this clone is large (0.1 to 1%). The sample has other DNA sequences that encode this CDR3 too. V and J are TRDV2 and TRDJ1; D remains ambiguous. Germline lookup yields CDR1 GEAIGNYY and CDR2 EKD. The V end lost 0 bases, the J end lost 4 bases, and 14 bases lay between the germline ends. The CDR3 has 15 residues. CDR3 sequence reads: CACDTLGTANDKLIF. The CDR3, as DNA: TGTGCCTGTGACACCCTCGGGACGGCCAACGATAAACTCATCTTT.

Notes on this clone: With a far larger clone one base away, a read error is the likely cause. The gene calls are TRDV2 and TRDJ1; 10 nucleotides line up with TRDD3. The CDR3 is 24 residues long. Germline assignment: CDR1 GEAIGNYY and CDR2 EKD. CDR3 region: CASDSLLGDRGGIQGERYTDKLIF. CDR3 DNA: TGTGCCAGTGACAGCCTCCTGGGGGATAGGGGGGGGATACAGGGCGAAAGGTACACCGATAAACTCATCTTT.

This clone was detected a few times. Translating this DNA gives a protein that differs at residue 4 from the TCRdb one, which belongs to a much larger clone; a read error is likely, and the protein shown is this translation. This chain uses TRDV2 with TRDJ1; TRDD3 might be the D (6 bases). V shed 5 bases and J shed 5 bases, with 20 bases lying between them. CDR3 length: 15 amino acids. Germline V gene data show CDR1 as GEAIGNYY and CDR2 as EKD. CDR3 amino acids: CACAPLGVTGDKLIF. For the CDR3, the DNA is TGTGCCTGTGCCCCCTTGGGGGTAACAGGGGATAAACTCATCTTT.

As to this clone: The protein TCRdb lists belongs to a much larger clone and differs from this DNA's translation at residue 12, which points to a read error; the protein shown is made from the DNA. This sequence joins TRDV2 and TRDJ1, with D maybe TRDD2 (5 bases). The germline gives CDR1 GEAIGNYY, CDR2 EKD. This CDR3 has 17 residues. V gave up 0 bases and J gave up 5 bases, with 21 bases separating them. The CDR3 nucleotides are TGTGCCTGTGACACCCTCTCTTCCCTCACTTCGGTGGATAAACTCATCTTT. Protein: CACDTLSSLTSVDKLIF.

Only a few counts were recorded for this clone. TCRdb's protein, taken from a much larger clone, differs from this DNA's translation at residue 3, likely owing to a read error; the protein displayed comes from the DNA. The chain couples TRDV2 to TRDJ3; 8 nucleotides match TRDD3. This CDR3 contains 22 residues. Germline V CDR1 and CDR2: GEAIGNYY, EKD. The DNA of the CDR3 is TGTGCCTATGACACGGTTGAATATACTGGGGGTGCCGCGTCCTGGGACACCCGACAGATGTTTTTC. It is translated as CAYDTVEYTGGAASWDTRQMFF.

This clone was seen a few times. This likely stems from a read error, as it lies one base from a far larger clone. Other DNA sequences of this sample code for an identical CDR3. The rearrangement joins TRDV2 to TRDJ1; tentatively, D is TRDD3 (6 bases). The germline gives CDR1 GEAIGNYY, CDR2 EKD. V was shortened by 3 bases and J by 3 bases, with 13 bases between the two germline ends. This CDR3 comprises 14 residues. CDR3 loop: CACDRLGESDKLIF. The CDR3 nucleotides are TGTGCCTGTGACCGACTGGGAGAGTCCGATAAACTCATCTTT.

This clone was seen more than once but under ten times. A far larger clone lies a single base away; this is likely a read error. The same CDR3 is also encoded by other DNA sequences in this sample. The chain is built from TRDV2 and TRDJ1, with 8 bases matching TRDD3. Per germline, CDR1 GEAIGNYY and CDR2 EKD. The CDR3 loop spans 17 amino acids. CDR3 residues: CACDTLSSLTSGDKLIF. In DNA, the CDR3 is TGTGCCTGTGACACCCTCTCTTCCCTCACTTCGGGGGATAAACTAATCTTT.

Of note for this clone: The protein that TCRdb holds for this DNA derives from a much larger clone and differs from the translated DNA at residue 6, which likely indicates a read error; the protein shown here is translated from the DNA. This chain joins TRDV2 and TRDJ1; D is ambiguous. Germline V gene data show CDR1 as GEAIGNYY and CDR2 as EKD. V lost 1 base and J 1 base, leaving 9 bases between the germline ends. The CDR3 extends over 14 amino acids. CDR3 sequence: CACDTPESTDKLIF. The DNA for the CDR3 is TGTGCCTGTGACACACCTGAGAGCACCGATAAACTCATCTTT.

As concerns this clone: A far larger clone is a single base away, which makes a read error likely. This chain joins TRDV2 and TRDJ3; 12 nucleotides line up with TRDD3. Trimming cost V 5 bases and J 1 base; bases outside gene matches: 11. This CDR3 contains 20 residues. The germline V gene encodes CDR1 GEAIGNYY and CDR2 EKD. The CDR3 DNA follows: TGTGCCTGTGCCAATACTGGGGGATACTTACCGTCCTGGGACACCCGACAGATGTTTTTC. This encodes CACANTGGYLPSWDTRQMFF.

This clone was seen only a few times. The rearrangement joins TRDV2 to TRDJ3; 11 nucleotides align to TRDD3. Germline V CDR1 and CDR2: GEAIGNYY, EKD. The CDR3 consists of 19 residues. V lost 2 bases to trimming and J lost 2 bases; unmatched junction nucleotides: 7. The CDR3 is CACDILLGDSTWDTRQMFF. The CDR3 nucleotides read TGTGCCTGTGACATTTTACTGGGGGATAGTACCTGGGACACCCGACAGATGTTTTTC.

This clone is deemed large (0.1 to 1%). Additional DNA sequences in this sample encode the identical CDR3. The J gene is TRDJ1, the V gene TRDV2; D call uncertain. This CDR3 has 13 amino acids. The V and J ends lost 3 bases and 3 bases respectively, with 10 bases between them. Germline CDR1 is GEAIGNYY and CDR2 is EKD. The CDR3: CACDAISADKLIF. The CDR3 nucleotides are TGTGCCTGTGACGCCATCTCAGCCGATAAACTCATCTTT.

The sample holds a few counts of this clone. It differs at one base from a far larger clone, so likely a read error. The sample has other DNA sequences that encode this CDR3 too. V and J are TRDV2 and TRDJ1; the match to TRDD3 covers 7 bases. CDR3 length: 17 residues. The junction had 11 bases not matched to a gene; V was cut back by 1 base and J by 1 base. Germline CDR1 GEAIGNYY, CDR2 EKD. The CDR3 sequence: CACDTVGDIRSTDKLIF. As DNA, the CDR3 is TGTGCCTGTGACACAGTTGGGGATATAAGGTCCACCGATAAACTCATCTTT.

This clone was counted only a few times. The amino acid sequence in TCRdb belongs to a much larger clone and departs from this DNA's translation at residue 8, likely a sequencing read error; the sequence shown is translated from the DNA. The chain couples TRDV2 to TRDJ1, with 7 bases fitting TRDD3. CDR1 is GEAIGNYY and CDR2 is EKD in the germline V gene. The CDR3 extends over 16 amino acids. V lost 0 bases and J lost 3; bases outside the gene matches: 9. CDR3 residues: CACDTVGDLGPDKLIF. CDR3 nucleotide sequence: TGTGCCTGTGACACCGTGGGGGACCTGGGTCCCGATAAACTCATCTTT.

This clone showed up just a few times. The chain employs TRDV2 and TRDJ1, with TRDD3 matching 8 bases. The V segment lost 3 bases and the J segment 1 base; nucleotides outside the gene matches: 6. The CDR3 has 15 amino acids. CDR1 GEAIGNYY and CDR2 EKD come from the germline V gene. The CDR3 nucleotides read TGTGCCTGTGACGGACTGGGGGTCGCCACCGATAAACTCATCTTT. As protein: CACDGLGVATDKLIF.

This clone was seen a handful of times. TCRdb's entry gives the protein of a much larger clone, which mismatches this DNA's translation at residue 9, likely from a read error; the protein reported here is translated from the DNA. CDR3 nucleotides: TGTGCCTGTGACCGACTGGGGGAGCCCGATAAACTCATCTTT. Translating gives CACDRLGEPDKLIF. This rearrangement joins TRDV2 to TRDJ1, with 9 bases matching TRDD3. Germline CDR1 GEAIGNYY, CDR2 EKD. CDR3 length equals 14 residues. J lost 3 bases, V lost 3 bases, and 4 bases had no gene match.

The rearrangement links TRDV2 to TRDJ1; 11 nucleotides line up with TRDD3. V dropped 1 base and J dropped 4; count of bases not matched to a gene: 4. The CDR3 totals 15 residues. The germline gives CDR1 GEAIGNYY, CDR2 EKD. Written as DNA, the CDR3 is TGTGCCTGTGACACGACTGGGGGATATGTCGATAAACTCATCTTT. This sequence encodes CACDTTGGYVDKLIF.

The V gene is TRDV2, the J gene TRDJ1, with a possible D match to TRDD3 (6 bases). V gave up 2 bases and J gave up 3 bases, with 15 bases separating them. This CDR3 region has 15 residues. The V gene's germline CDR1 is GEAIGNYY and CDR2 EKD. The CDR3 protein is CACDKVGGEPDKLIF. CDR3 nucleotide sequence: TGTGCCTGTGACAAAGTGGGGGGAGAGCCCGATAAACTCATCTTT.

This clone was recorded a few times. This likely traces to a read error, being one base from a far larger clone. Other DNA variants within this sample encode the same CDR3. The chain recombines TRDV2 with TRDJ1, with D unclear. The CDR3 totals 16 residues. The germline V gene has CDR1 GEAIGNYY and CDR2 EKD. In DNA form, the CDR3 reads TGTGCTTGTGACACCGTCACAGCGATGAAGGCCGATAAACTCATCTTT. The encoded protein is CACDTVTAMKADKLIF.